The present T cell receptor beta chain was sequenced within a study of blood T cell repertoires in COVID-19. The wider study: The United States, Italy and Spain supplied acute and convalescent COVID-19 samples. In each case, the material was cDNA or gDNA derived from T cells, B-cell-depleted T cells, or PBMCs.

V dropped 10 bases and J dropped 10; count of bases not matched to a gene: 15. The CDR3 length is 14 residues. CDR1 MNHEY and CDR2 SVGAGI come from the germline V gene. In the original analysis: Counts of nucleated cells, estimated from reference gene primer amplification, were obtained. Only in-frame clones appear in the TCRdb table, and some are missing; sequencing was by immunoSEQ multiplex PCR. The DNA was the basis for D and trimming; V, J and clone size are from that table. The sample includes around 140,000 clones, about three quarters of them seen just once. The V and J genes are TRBV6-5 and TRBJ1-4; 7 nucleotides agree with TRBD1. The sequenced material came from peripheral blood. The sequence derives from a woman aged 60-70 years with acute or convalescent COVID-19. The CDR3 DNA reads as TGTGCCACATCAGGACAGGCCCGAGCTTCAAAACTGTTTTTT. Protein: CATSGQARASKLFF.